Listed here are 13 T cell receptor beta chains from one sample, sequenced in a study of blood T cell repertoires in COVID-19. The assay was immunoSEQ multiplex PCR, and TCRdb's table has in-frame clones only and misses some. The table includes 250,000 to 350,000 clones, approximately 90% detected once. Sequenced input: peripheral blood. Receptors originate from a man aged 25 to 40 with acute or convalescent COVID-19.

The V gene is TRBV7-9, the J gene TRBJ1-5; D gene ambiguous. CDR3 size: 16 residues. V lost 1 base, J lost 5 bases, and 15 bases lay in between. Looked up from germline, CDR1 is SEHNR and CDR2 is FQNEAQ (reference sequence). CDR3: CASSLGVGSRDQPQHF. The CDR3 DNA follows: TGTGCCAGCAGCTTAGGTGTTGGAAGCCGGGATCAGCCCCAGCATTTT.

The chain has TRBV6-5 and TRBJ1-5; 7 bases map to TRBD1. The germline CDR1 and CDR2 sequences are MNHEY and SVGAGI. Unmatched junction bases numbered 5, after V lost 6 bases and J lost 0 bases. This CDR3 comprises 15 residues. CDR3: CASRGTADSNQPQHF. In nucleotides, the CDR3 is TGTGCCAGCAGGGGGACAGCGGATAGCAATCAGCCCCAGCATTTT.

V and J are TRBV7-9 and TRBJ2-2, with TRBD2 as a possible D gene (5 bases). Germline values: CDR1 SEHNR, CDR2 FQNEAQ (reference sequence). Trimming took 5 bases from V and 6 from J, leaving 19 bases between them. This CDR3 spans 16 amino acids. CDR3 sequence: CASSPPGYKAPGELFF. For the CDR3, the DNA is TGTGCCAGCAGCCCCCCGGGATACAAAGCGCCCGGGGAGCTGTTTTTT.

This chain connects TRBV28 to TRBJ2-1; 7 positions match TRBD1. Germline CDR1 reads MDHEN; CDR2 reads SYDVKM. V lost 8 bases to trimming and J lost 8 bases; unmatched junction nucleotides: 9. This CDR3 has 13 amino acids. The CDR3 sequence: CASGKTGLDEQFF. For the CDR3, the DNA is TGTGCCAGCGGAAAGACAGGGTTAGATGAGCAGTTCTTC.

The chain carries TRBV7-2 and TRBJ2-7; D is ambiguous. V was pared by 5 bases and J by 3 bases, with 11 bases between. This CDR3 is built from 13 residues. Looked up from germline, CDR1 is SGHTA and CDR2 is FQGNSA. The CDR3 bases are TGTGCCAGCAGCCCCAATAGTCACTACGAGCAGTACTTC. This gives the protein CASSPNSHYEQYF.

The CDR3, as DNA: TGTGCCAGCACCCTTCCGGGGGGCGGCTATGGCTACACCTTC. The encoded protein is CASTLPGGGYGYTF. V is TRBV28 and J is TRBJ1-2; weak D call: TRBD1 (6 bases). Germline lookup yields CDR1 MDHEN and CDR2 SYDVKM. This CDR3 spans 14 amino acids. Between the trimmed V and J ends, which lost 7 bases and 4 bases, there was a span of 16 bases.

The rearrangement uses TRBV6-5 and TRBJ2-7; 7 nucleotides agree with TRBD2. This CDR3 comprises 15 residues. Germline trimming cut 6 bases from V and 5 bases from J; bases unmatched to any gene: 13. Germline loops: CDR1 MNHEY, CDR2 SVGAGI. In nucleotides, the CDR3 is TGTGCCAGCAGCTCCCCACTCCCAGGGACTAACGAGCAGTACTTC. This translates into CASSSPLPGTNEQYF.

This clone appeared a few times. The chain has TRBV6-6 and TRBJ2-7, with TRBD1 matching over 10 bases. The CDR3 is 15 residues long. Germline-derived CDR1 and CDR2 are MNHNY and SVGAGI (reference sequence). The junction had 5 bases not matched to a gene; V was cut back by 6 bases and J by 0 bases. The CDR3 coding sequence is TGTGCCAGCAGGAAGGGACAGGGGACCTCCTACGAGCAGTACTTC. It specifies CASRKGQGTSYEQYF.

This clone is a singleton in its sample. The J gene is TRBJ2-7, the V gene TRBV27; D uncertain. Trimming took off 5 bases at V and 2 bases at J, with 10 bases between the two ends. Germline assignment: CDR1 MNHEY and CDR2 SMNVEV (reference sequence). This CDR3 is built from 13 residues. The CDR3, as DNA: TGTGCCAGCAGTCGTGGGCACGCCTACGAGCAGTACTTC. Amino acid sequence: CASSRGHAYEQYF.

This chain connects TRBV5-1 to TRBJ1-3, with 7 bases aligning to TRBD1. CDR1 is SGHRS, CDR2 YFSETQ, per germline. This CDR3 comprises 17 residues. The V segment lost 3 bases and the J segment 0 bases; nucleotides outside the gene matches: 9. CDR3 amino acids: CASSSVVSGGSGNTIYF. As DNA, the CDR3 is TGCGCCAGCAGCTCGGTCGTATCAGGGGGCTCTGGAAACACCATATATTTT.

The sample holds one count of this clone. CDR3 sequence (DNA): TGTGCCAGCAGCCCATACAGGCCGGCGAGTTCACCCCTCCACTTT. Translation gives CASSPYRPASSPLHF. This chain uses TRBV21-1 with TRBJ1-6; the table gives TRBD1 as D, unverified against the DNA. TRBV21-1 is labeled a pseudogene. The CDR3 is 15 residues long.

The chain carries TRBV3-1 (or the pseudogene TRBV3-2) and TRBJ1-6, with D possibly being TRBD1 (6 bases). This CDR3 spans 17 amino acids. CDR1 and CDR2 (germline): LGHDT, YNNKEL (reference sequence). V lost 7 bases to trimming and J lost 7 bases, with 23 bases between them. The DNA of the CDR3 is TGTGCCAGCACCCCGAGAGGGGGTTCAGGGGCGAATTCACCCCTCCACTTT. This translates into CASTPRGGSGANSPLHF.

Notes on this clone: Other DNA variants within this sample encode the same CDR3. The rearrangement joins TRBV7-9 to TRBJ1-2; no definite D call. This CDR3 comprises 12 residues. V was trimmed by 3 bases and J by 4 bases, leaving 6 bases between them. The germline V gene encodes CDR1 SEHNR and CDR2 FQNEAQ (reference sequence). The CDR3 DNA reads as TGTGCCAGCAGCTTTCCTCGCTATGGCTACACCTTC. This sequence encodes CASSFPRYGYTF.